The sequence of this T cell receptor (beta chain) was determined in a study of low-dose radiotherapy and immunotherapy resistance in tumors. The overall study: Intravenous administration to patients comprised nivolumab at 240 mg every two weeks and ipilimumab at 1 mg/kg every six weeks.

Documented time point: after trial treatment. Described treatment: LDRT plus nivolumab, ipilimumab, low-dose cyclophosphamide and aspirin (RACIN trial). Only a few counts were recorded for this clonotype. Germline V gene sequence: CDR1 SQVTM, CDR2 ANQGSEA. Deletions cut 5 bases from V and 4 bases from J, with 11 bases between. The CDR3 runs to 12 residues. Primers targeting TRAV and TRBV primed first-strand cDNA, covering alpha and beta chains. The TCRs were subjected to amplification over about 20 PCR cycles employing a constant-region primer in conjunction with a V-primer adapter. After the mRNA was isolated, it was amplified using in vitro transcription. One entry per CDR3 protein results from TCRdb running MiXCR on the reads. The sample consists of 80,000 or so distinct CDR3 sequences, 15% to 20% of them appearing once.

The rearrangement joins TRBV29-1 to TRBJ1-1; D is unresolved. The TCR was taken from a male donor with prostate cancer. The sample consisted of PBMCs, taken after low-dose radiotherapy plus immunotherapy. The CDR3 is CSVFSGSTEAFF. Here the CDR3 DNA reads TGCAGCGTTTTCTCTGGAAGCACTGAAGCTTTCTTT.